This record covers a single TCR beta chain. The data originate from a study of shared clonotypes between healthy human individuals. There were no recent acute infections or vaccinations among the donors, who were healthy HIV-negative adults. Sequencing used immunoSEQ multiplex PCR; TCRdb keeps in-frame clones, though not all of them. The sample carries around 1 million clones, approximately 80% recorded once. The CDR3 has 15 residues. Per the germline V gene, CDR1 is SGHNT and CDR2 is YYREEE (reference sequence). The V and J ends lost 2 bases and 5 bases, in that order; junction bases with no gene match: 4.

The specimen was memory CD4+ T cells sorted from blood. Subset reported: CD45RA-negative fraction. V and J are TRBV5-4 and TRBJ2-1; 10 bases are a match to TRBD2. The receptor was isolated from a man younger than 35 in good health. The CDR3 spells CASSFLAGADNEQFF. CDR3 DNA: TGTGCCAGCAGCTTTCTAGCGGGAGCGGACAATGAGCAGTTCTTC.